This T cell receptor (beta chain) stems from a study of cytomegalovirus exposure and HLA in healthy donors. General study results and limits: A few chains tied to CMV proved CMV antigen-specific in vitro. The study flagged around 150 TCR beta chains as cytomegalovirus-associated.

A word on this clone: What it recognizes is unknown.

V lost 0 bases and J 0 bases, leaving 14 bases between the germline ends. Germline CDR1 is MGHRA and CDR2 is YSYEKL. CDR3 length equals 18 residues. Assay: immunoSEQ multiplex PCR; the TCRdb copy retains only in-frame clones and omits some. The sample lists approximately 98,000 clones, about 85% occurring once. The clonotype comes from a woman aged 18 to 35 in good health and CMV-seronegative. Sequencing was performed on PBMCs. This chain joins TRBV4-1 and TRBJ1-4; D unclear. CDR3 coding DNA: TGCGCCAGCAGCCAAGATAACAGCCGGCAAACAACTAATGAAAAACTGTTTTTT. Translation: CASSQDNSRQTTNEKLFF.